Here is one T cell receptor (beta chain) with its context. These data come from a study of cytomegalovirus exposure and HLA in healthy donors. The PCR had 60 Vbeta and 13 Jbeta primers. Some clones are missing from TCRdb's copy, which holds only in-frame ones; the method was immunoSEQ multiplex PCR. The sample records 63,000 or so clones, approximately 79% being singletons. The sequenced sample consisted of PBMCs. This clonotype was obtained from a woman in her twenties or thirties in good health and CMV-seronegative.

The CDR3 coding sequence is TGTGCCAGTAGTATGCTACCAGGGACAGGCACAGATACGCAGTATTTT. Translation: CASSMLPGTGTDTQYF. J is TRBJ2-3 and V is TRBV19, with 7 bases that match TRBD1. The CDR3 is made up of 16 amino acids. Per the germline V gene, CDR1 is LNHDA and CDR2 is SQIVND (reference sequence). The ends lost 3 bases at V and 1 base at J; junction bases unmatched: 7.